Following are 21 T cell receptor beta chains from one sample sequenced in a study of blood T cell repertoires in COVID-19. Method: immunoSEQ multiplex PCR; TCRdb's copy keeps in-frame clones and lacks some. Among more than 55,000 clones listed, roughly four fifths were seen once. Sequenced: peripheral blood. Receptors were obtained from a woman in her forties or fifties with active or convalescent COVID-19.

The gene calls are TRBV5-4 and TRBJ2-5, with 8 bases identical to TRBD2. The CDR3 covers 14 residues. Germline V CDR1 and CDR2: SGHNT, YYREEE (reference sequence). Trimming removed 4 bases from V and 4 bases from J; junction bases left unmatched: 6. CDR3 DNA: TGTGCCAGCAGCCACCCGGGGGGGGCAGAGACCCAGTACTTC. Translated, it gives CASSHPGGAETQYF.

The CDR3 sequence: CATSGPSGRDNEQFF. DNA for the CDR3: TGTGCCACCAGTGGACCTAGCGGGAGAGACAATGAGCAGTTCTTC. V usage is TRBV24-1 and J usage is TRBJ2-1; 10 nucleotides match TRBD2. The length of the CDR3 is 15 residues. J lost 5 bases, V lost 5 bases, and 5 bases had no gene match. The germline V gene encodes CDR1 KGHDR and CDR2 SFDVKD.

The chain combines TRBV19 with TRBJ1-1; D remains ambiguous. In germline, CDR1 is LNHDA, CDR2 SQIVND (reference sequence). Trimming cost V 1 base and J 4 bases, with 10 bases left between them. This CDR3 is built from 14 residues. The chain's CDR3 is CASSIVGSGTEAFF. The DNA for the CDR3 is TGTGCCAGTAGTATAGTGGGCAGTGGCACTGAAGCTTTCTTT.

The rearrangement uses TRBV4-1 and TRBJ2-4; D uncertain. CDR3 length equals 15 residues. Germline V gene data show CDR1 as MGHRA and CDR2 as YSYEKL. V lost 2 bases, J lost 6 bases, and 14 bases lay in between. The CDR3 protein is CASSQNLVLGNIQYF. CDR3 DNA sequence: TGCGCCAGCAGCCAAAATCTAGTGCTTGGAAACATTCAGTACTTC.

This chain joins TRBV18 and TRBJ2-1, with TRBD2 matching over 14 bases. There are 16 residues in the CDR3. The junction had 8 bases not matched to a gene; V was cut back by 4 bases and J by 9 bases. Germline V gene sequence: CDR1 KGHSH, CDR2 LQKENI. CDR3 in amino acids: CASSLPGTSGRSEQFF. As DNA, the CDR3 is TGTGCCAGCTCACTGCCCGGGACTAGCGGGAGAAGTGAGCAGTTCTTC.

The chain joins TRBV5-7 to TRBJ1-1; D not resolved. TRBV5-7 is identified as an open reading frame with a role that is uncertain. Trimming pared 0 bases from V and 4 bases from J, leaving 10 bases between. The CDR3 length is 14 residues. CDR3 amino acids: CASSLGRGATEAFF. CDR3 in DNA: TGTGCCAGCAGCTTGGGGCGGGGAGCCACTGAAGCTTTCTTT.

In nucleotides, the CDR3 is TGCAGCGTTGAGCCGGGAGTTAACTATGGCTACACCTTC. Translated, it gives CSVEPGVNYGYTF. This chain uses TRBV29-1 with TRBJ1-2; D is undetermined. The CDR3 has 13 residues. Germline assignment: CDR1 SQVTM and CDR2 ANQGSEA. V dropped 3 bases and J dropped 1 base, with 9 bases sitting between them. The full variable domain, completed using reference TRBV29-1 and TRBJ1-2, is SAVISQKPSRDICQRGTSLTIQCQVDSQVTMMFWYRQQPGQSLTLIATANQGSEATYESGFVIDKFPISRPNLTFSTLTVSNMSPEDSSIYLCSVEPGVNYGYTFGSGTRLTVV.

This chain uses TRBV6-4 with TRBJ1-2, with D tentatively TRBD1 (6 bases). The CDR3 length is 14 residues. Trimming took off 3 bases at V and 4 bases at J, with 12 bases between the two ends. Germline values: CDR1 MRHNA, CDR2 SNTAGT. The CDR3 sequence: CASSEGASGYGYTF. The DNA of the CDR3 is TGTGCCAGCAGTGAGGGGGCTTCGGGCTATGGCTACACCTTC.

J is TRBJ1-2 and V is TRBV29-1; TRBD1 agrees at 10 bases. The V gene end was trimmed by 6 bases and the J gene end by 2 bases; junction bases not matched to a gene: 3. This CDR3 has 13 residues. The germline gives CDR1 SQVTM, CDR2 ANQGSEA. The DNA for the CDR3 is TGCAGCGTGGGACAGGGGATCAACTATGGCTACACCTTC. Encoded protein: CSVGQGINYGYTF.

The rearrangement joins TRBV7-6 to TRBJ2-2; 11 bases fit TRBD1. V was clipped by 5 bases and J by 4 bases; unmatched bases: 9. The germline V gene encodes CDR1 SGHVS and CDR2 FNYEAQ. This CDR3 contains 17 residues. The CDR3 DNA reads TGTGCCAGCAGCCTCGACCAAGGGACAGGGGGCACCGGGGAGCTGTTTTTT. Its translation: CASSLDQGTGGTGELFF.

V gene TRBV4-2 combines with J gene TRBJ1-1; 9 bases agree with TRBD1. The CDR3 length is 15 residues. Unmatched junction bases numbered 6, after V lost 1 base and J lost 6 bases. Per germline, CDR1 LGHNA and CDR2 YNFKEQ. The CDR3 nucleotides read TGTGCCAGCAGCCAAGCCCGACAGGGGGAACCTGAAGCTTTCTTT. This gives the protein CASSQARQGEPEAFF.

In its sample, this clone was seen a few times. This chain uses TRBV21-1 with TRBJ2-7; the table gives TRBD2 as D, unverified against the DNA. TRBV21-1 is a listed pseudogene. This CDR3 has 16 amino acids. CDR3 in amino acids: CASSKEGTSGNLEQYF. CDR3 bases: TGTGCCAGCAGCAAAGAGGGGACTAGCGGGAACCTCGAGCAGTACTTC.

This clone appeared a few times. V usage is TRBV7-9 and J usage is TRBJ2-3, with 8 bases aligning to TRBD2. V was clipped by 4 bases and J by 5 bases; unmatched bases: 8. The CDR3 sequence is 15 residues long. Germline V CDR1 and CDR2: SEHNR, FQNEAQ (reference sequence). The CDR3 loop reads CASSSGLAGVDTQYF. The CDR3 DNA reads TGTGCCAGCAGCTCTGGACTAGCTGGGGTAGATACGCAGTATTTT.

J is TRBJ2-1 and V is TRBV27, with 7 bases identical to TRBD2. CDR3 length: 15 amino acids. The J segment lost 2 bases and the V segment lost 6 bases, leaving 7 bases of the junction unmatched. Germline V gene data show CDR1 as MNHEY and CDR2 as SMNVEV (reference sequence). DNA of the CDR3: TGTGCCAGCAGCCAAAGCGGGGCAGCCTACAATGAGCAGTTCTTC. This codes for CASSQSGAAYNEQFF.

CDR3 bases: TGTGCCACCAGTGCGGGAGGACGATTCGGTGAGCAGTTCTTC. This gives the protein CATSAGGRFGEQFF. This chain uses TRBV24-1 with TRBJ2-1, with 7 positions matching TRBD2. With V trimmed by 5 bases and J by 9 bases, 9 bases remained unmatched. Germline CDR1 is KGHDR and CDR2 is SFDVKD. The CDR3 extends over 14 amino acids.

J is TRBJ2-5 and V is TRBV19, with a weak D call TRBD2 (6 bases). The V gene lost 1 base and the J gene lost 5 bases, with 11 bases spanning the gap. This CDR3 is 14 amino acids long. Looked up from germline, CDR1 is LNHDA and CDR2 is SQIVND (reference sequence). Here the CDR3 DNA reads TGTGCCAGTAGTATAGCGGGAGTTGGGGAGACCCAGTACTTC. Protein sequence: CASSIAGVGETQYF.

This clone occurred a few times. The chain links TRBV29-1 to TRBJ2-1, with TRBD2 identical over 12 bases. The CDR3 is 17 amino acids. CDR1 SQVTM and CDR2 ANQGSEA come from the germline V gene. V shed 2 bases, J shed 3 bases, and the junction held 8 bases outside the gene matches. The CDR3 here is CSVELAGGPFLYNEQFF. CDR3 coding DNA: TGCAGCGTTGAACTAGCGGGAGGGCCTTTCCTCTACAATGAGCAGTTCTTC.

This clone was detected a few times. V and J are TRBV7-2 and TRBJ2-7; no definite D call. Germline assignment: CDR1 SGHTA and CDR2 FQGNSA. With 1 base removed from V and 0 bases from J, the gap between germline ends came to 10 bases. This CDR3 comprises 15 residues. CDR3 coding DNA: TGTGCCAGCAGCTTAGAGTCAGGCCTCTCCTACGAGCAGTACTTC. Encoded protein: CASSLESGLSYEQYF.

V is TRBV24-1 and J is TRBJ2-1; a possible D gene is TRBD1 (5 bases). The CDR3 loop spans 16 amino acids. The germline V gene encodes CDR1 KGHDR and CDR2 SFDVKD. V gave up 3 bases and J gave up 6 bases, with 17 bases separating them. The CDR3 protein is CATSDGVGLGLNEQFF. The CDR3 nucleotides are TGTGCCACCAGTGATGGGGTGGGGCTAGGCCTCAATGAGCAGTTCTTC.

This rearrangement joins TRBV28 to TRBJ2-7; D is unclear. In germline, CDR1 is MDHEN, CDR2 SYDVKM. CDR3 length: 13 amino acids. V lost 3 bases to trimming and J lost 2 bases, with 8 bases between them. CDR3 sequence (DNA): TGTGCCAGCAGTTTTTGGGCAGCCTACGAGCAGTACTTC. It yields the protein CASSFWAAYEQYF.

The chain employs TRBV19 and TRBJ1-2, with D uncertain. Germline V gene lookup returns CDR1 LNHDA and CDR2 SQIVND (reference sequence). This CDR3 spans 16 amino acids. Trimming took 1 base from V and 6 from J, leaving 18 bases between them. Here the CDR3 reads CASSIVPAGGPDGYTF. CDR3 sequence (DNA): TGTGCCAGTAGTATAGTCCCCGCGGGAGGGCCGGATGGCTACACCTTC.